These 24 T cell receptor beta chains came from one sample sequenced in a study of cytomegalovirus exposure and HLA in healthy donors. Both 60 Vbeta primers and 13 Jbeta primers went into the PCR. Only in-frame clones appear in the TCRdb table, and some are missing; sequencing was by immunoSEQ multiplex PCR. The sample lists under 150,000 clones; 75% to 85% were seen once. The sample consisted of PBMCs. Receptors were obtained from a female donor in good health and CMV-seropositive.

V and J are TRBV4-1 and TRBJ1-1; 9 nucleotides line up with TRBD1. The CDR3 runs 19 residues. The ends lost 5 bases at V and 3 bases at J; junction bases unmatched: 19. Germline assignment: CDR1 MGHRA and CDR2 YSYEKL. CDR3 sequence reads: CASSVYIPRDREGDTEAFF. CDR3 DNA: TGCGCCAGCAGCGTTTATATTCCTAGGGACAGGGAGGGCGACACTGAAGCTTTCTTT.

The genes are TRBV5-6 and TRBJ2-7, with D tentatively TRBD1 (5 bases). Germline assignment: CDR1 SGHDT and CDR2 YYEEEE. The CDR3 has 12 amino acids. Trimming cost V 4 bases and J 4 bases, with 9 bases left between them. In DNA, the CDR3 is TGTGCCAGCAGCGGACAAAGGTACGAGCAGTACTTC. This translates into CASSGQRYEQYF.

The V call is TRBV2, the J call TRBJ1-4; TRBD1 matches 9 bases. This CDR3 region has 14 residues. The V segment lost 6 bases and the J segment 10 bases; nucleotides outside the gene matches: 9. The germline V gene has CDR1 SNHLY and CDR2 FYNNEI. The CDR3 spells CASRAGTGPGKLFF. DNA of the CDR3: TGTGCCAGCAGGGCCGGGACAGGGCCCGGAAAACTGTTTTTT. Filled out from reference TRBV2 and TRBJ1-4, the complete variable domain reads EPEVTQTPSHQVTQMGQEVILRCVPISNHLYFYWYRQILGQKVEFLVSFYNNEISEKSEIFDDQFSVERPDGSNFTLKIRSTKLEDSAMYFCASRAGTGPGKLFFGSGTQLSVL.

This chain connects TRBV5-1 to TRBJ2-2; TRBD2 matches at 11 bases. The CDR3 loop spans 16 amino acids. With V trimmed by 3 bases and J by 4 bases, 5 bases remained unmatched. The germline gives CDR1 SGHRS, CDR2 YFSETQ. CDR3 region: CASSSTSGAVTGELFF. CDR3 in DNA: TGCGCCAGCAGCTCGACTAGCGGGGCAGTCACCGGGGAGCTGTTTTTT.

The chain links TRBV14 to TRBJ2-5; 9 bases agree with TRBD2. CDR1 and CDR2 from the germline V gene are SGHDN and FVKESK. With V trimmed by 3 bases and J by 5 bases, 4 bases remained unmatched. The length of the CDR3 is 14 residues. CDR3 protein: CASSHSGGGETQYF. The CDR3, as DNA: TGTGCCAGCAGCCATAGCGGGGGCGGGGAGACCCAGTACTTC.

For the CDR3, the DNA is TGTGCCAGCAGCGCGGGAAATCGGGATGGCTACACCTTC. It specifies CASSAGNRDGYTF. This chain joins TRBV5-4 and TRBJ1-2; D call uncertain. The germline CDR1 and CDR2 sequences are SGHNT and YYREEE (reference sequence). The CDR3 loop spans 13 amino acids. V shed 4 bases and J shed 6 bases, with 13 bases lying between them.

The rearrangement links TRBV7-9 to TRBJ2-5; perhaps TRBD1 as D (5 bases). Trimming left V 3 bases short and J 8 bases short, with 13 bases between. CDR3 length: 13 amino acids. Germline V gene data show CDR1 as SEHNR and CDR2 as FQNEAQ (reference sequence). CDR3: CASSLGREFTQYF. The CDR3 coding sequence is TGTGCCAGCAGCTTGGGCAGGGAATTCACCCAGTACTTC.

The gene calls are TRBV5-5 and TRBJ2-1; 13 bases line up with TRBD2. With V trimmed by 1 base and J by 2 bases, 9 bases remained unmatched. CDR1 is SGHKS and CDR2 is YYEKEE in the germline V gene (reference sequence). This CDR3 is 19 amino acids long. CDR3 residues: CASSLKGGTSGIPYNEQFF. The CDR3, as DNA: TGTGCCAGCAGCTTGAAAGGGGGGACTAGCGGGATACCCTACAATGAGCAGTTCTTC.

This chain links TRBV7-9 with TRBJ2-5; D unclear. Germline V CDR1 and CDR2: SEHNR, FQNEAQ (reference sequence). Between the trimmed V and J ends, which lost 0 bases and 2 bases, there was a span of 7 bases. The CDR3 spans 14 residues. The CDR3 DNA reads as TGTGCCAGCAGCTTAGCTGGCGGTCAAGAGACCCAGTACTTC. This encodes CASSLAGGQETQYF.

This clone was counted once. The rearrangement joins TRBV2 to TRBJ1-2, with 9 nucleotides matching TRBD1. V shed 7 bases, J shed 4 bases, and the junction held 7 bases outside the gene matches. This CDR3 is built from 14 residues. Germline lookup yields CDR1 SNHLY and CDR2 FYNNEI. CDR3 protein: CASIRTGVVYGYTF. CDR3 nucleotides: TGTGCCAGCATAAGGACAGGGGTGGTCTATGGCTACACCTTC.

V is TRBV6-1 and J is TRBJ1-3; D unclear. Germline V gene lookup returns CDR1 MNHNS and CDR2 SASEGT. V gave up 6 bases and J gave up 6 bases, with 18 bases separating them. The CDR3 totals 15 residues. DNA for the CDR3: TGTGCCAGCAGCCTCAATCCTGAGAGAGAAAACACCATATATTTT. Its protein product is CASSLNPERENTIYF.

This clone came up once. The CDR3, as DNA: TGTGCCAGCAGAACGGGACTGGGCACAGATACGCAGTATTTT. This translates into CASRTGLGTDTQYF. The chain carries TRBV6-5 and TRBJ2-3; tentatively, D is TRBD2 (6 bases). The CDR3 totals 14 residues. V was pared by 6 bases and J by 1 base, with 11 bases between. Per germline, CDR1 MNHEY and CDR2 SVGAGI.

V usage is TRBV7-9 and J usage is TRBJ2-2, with a possible D match to TRBD2 (5 bases). Germline values: CDR1 SEHNR, CDR2 FQNEAQ (reference sequence). The CDR3 sequence is 13 residues long. The V end was cut by 3 bases, the J end by 6 bases, with 8 bases between. The CDR3 DNA reads TGTGCCAGCAGCTTCGAGGGCCCCGGGGAGCTGTTTTTT. This encodes CASSFEGPGELFF.

This chain connects TRBV9 to TRBJ2-5; 11 bases are shared with TRBD2. The CDR3 loop spans 16 amino acids. Germline V gene data show CDR1 as SGDLS and CDR2 as YYNGEE. V was clipped by 4 bases and J by 2 bases; unmatched bases: 7. The CDR3: CASSKTSGGLQETQYF. The CDR3 region has the DNA TGTGCCAGCAGCAAAACTAGCGGGGGCCTACAAGAGACCCAGTACTTC.

The chain links TRBV5-8 to TRBJ1-2; a weak D match, TRBD1 (5 bases). V was shortened by 1 base and J by 4 bases, with 14 bases between the two germline ends. The CDR3 is 15 residues long. The germline gives CDR1 SGHTS, CDR2 YDEGEE. In nucleotides, the CDR3 is TGTGCCAGCAGCTTGTCTGAGGGACTACTCTATGGCTACACCTTC. Translation: CASSLSEGLLYGYTF.

The V call is TRBV4-2, the J call TRBJ2-1; D is perhaps TRBD1 (6 bases). The CDR3 consists of 15 residues. Germline CDR1 reads LGHNA; CDR2 reads YNFKEQ. V shed 4 bases and J shed 0 bases, with 10 bases lying between them. CDR3 amino acids: CASSRNRDSYNEQFF. DNA of the CDR3: TGTGCCAGCAGCCGCAACAGGGACTCCTACAATGAGCAGTTCTTC.

A single count supports this clone. This rearrangement joins TRBV2 to TRBJ1-2; D may be TRBD1 (6 bases). CDR1 and CDR2 from the germline V gene are SNHLY and FYNNEI. This CDR3 comprises 13 residues. V lost 8 bases and J 5 bases, leaving 15 bases between the germline ends. The CDR3 DNA reads TGTGCCAGCGAAATGGACAGAAATTATGGCTACACCTTC. This sequence encodes CASEMDRNYGYTF.

This chain joins TRBV9 and TRBJ2-3; unclear D gene. The V end lost 4 bases, the J end lost 2 bases, and 11 bases lay between the germline ends. CDR3 length: 14 amino acids. Germline V gives CDR1 SGDLS, CDR2 YYNGEE. The CDR3 coding sequence is TGTGCCAGCAGCCCTCGGGTAGTCACAGATACGCAGTATTTT. It is translated as CASSPRVVTDTQYF.

This rearrangement joins TRBV30 to TRBJ2-2; D may be TRBD2 (6 bases). V was pared by 7 bases and J by 5 bases, with 29 bases between. This CDR3 has 18 residues. The germline V gene encodes CDR1 GTSNPN and CDR2 SVGIG (reference sequence). CDR3 coding DNA: TGTGCCTATAGTACCCCCATGGGCGGGACCTCGATAACCGGGGAGCTGTTTTTT. It codes for CAYSTPMGGTSITGELFF.

The V and J genes are TRBV6-4 and TRBJ1-2; TRBD1 agrees at 8 bases. The CDR3 totals 15 residues. CDR1 MRHNA and CDR2 SNTAGT come from the germline V gene. The V segment lost 4 bases and the J segment 8 bases; nucleotides outside the gene matches: 12. CDR3 in DNA: TGTGCCAGCAGTGTTTCCGCAGGGGGCTTAGGAGGCTACACCTTC. This codes for CASSVSAGGLGGYTF.

This rearrangement joins TRBV5-4 to TRBJ2-7, with D perhaps TRBD1 (5 bases). Germline CDR1 SGHNT, CDR2 YYREEE (reference sequence). The CDR3 is 14 amino acids. V lost 2 bases, J lost 2 bases, and 11 bases lay in between. CDR3 in DNA: TGTGCCAGCAGCTTTAGGGGTAGTACCTACGAGCAGTACTTC. Protein: CASSFRGSTYEQYF.

The genes are TRBV10-1 and TRBJ2-7, with no clear D. Trimming stripped 8 bases from V and 0 bases from J, with 8 bases between. Germline CDR1 reads WNHNN; CDR2 reads SYGVQD (reference sequence). There are 12 residues in the CDR3. The CDR3 here is CASAANSYEQYF. The CDR3 DNA reads TGCGCCAGCGCTGCTAACTCCTACGAGCAGTACTTC.

The rearrangement uses TRBV28 and TRBJ2-5; D remains ambiguous. The end of the DNA fits TRBJ2-7 better, so the J call may be wrong. Germline lookup yields CDR1 MDHEN and CDR2 SYDVKM. The CDR3 is 11 amino acids. CDR3 in amino acids: CASSSSYEQYF. The CDR3 coding sequence is TGTGCCAGCAGTTCTAGTTACGAGCAGTACTTC.

This clone occurred a few times. The chain is built from TRBV2 and TRBJ2-7, with D perhaps matching TRBD1 (5 bases). There are 12 residues in the CDR3. V lost 7 bases to trimming and J lost 4 bases, with 11 bases between them. From germline, CDR1 is SNHLY and CDR2 FYNNEI. This CDR3 reads CASNRAGYEQYF. In DNA form, the CDR3 reads TGTGCCAGCAACCGGGCAGGGTACGAGCAGTACTTC.